The sequence of this T cell receptor beta chain was determined in a study of molecular identifiers for immune sequencing clone quantification. V lost 1 base to trimming and J lost 12 bases, with 20 bases between them. The length of the CDR3 is 14 residues. Germline CDR1 and CDR2: SGHKS and YYEKEE (reference sequence). Listed TCR primers, together with previously described methods, were used for the bulk TCR libraries. TCRdb used MiXCR to reprocess the PCR reads, holding one entry per CDR3 protein. The sample lists 460,000 or so distinct CDR3 sequences, roughly 24% seen once, with 0.7% to 0.9% in the top ten. CD8+CD4-CCR7+CD45RA+ sorting gave the naive CD8 T cells.

The sequence was collected from a human donor in good health. Some libraries in this study had Jurkat cell RNA spiked in. The specimen was naive CD8+ T cells from blood, with Jurkat cell RNA spiked in. As for subset: FACS-sorted CD8+CD4-CCR7+CD45RA+ naive T cells. The chain employs TRBV5-5 and TRBJ2-7; D possibly matches TRBD1 or TRBD2 (5 bases each). For the CDR3, the DNA is TGTGCCAGCAGCTTGTCCCCGGGGACCTACGCGCCGTACTTC. Translation: CASSLSPGTYAPYF.